This TCR beta chain was documented in a study of T cell responses to AZD1222 COVID-19 vaccine. Generated by immunoSEQ multiplex PCR, the TCRdb table keeps only in-frame clones and is missing some. Of 90,000 to 130,000 clones detected, over 85% appear once; the ten largest clones hold 2% to 2.5%. A word on this clone: No antigen is known for it.

Regarding the study as a whole: Spike-specific TCR breadth and depth rose after two AZD1222 doses. The sample set comprised mostly white British donors with more females, and clonal diversity was possibly underestimated. Repertoires were collected only later (after the peak T cell response had occurred). Spike as a whole was targeted by vaccine-associated CD4 TCRs, dominant at 160-218 and 743-854.

V was pared by 3 bases and J by 5 bases, with 7 bases between. The CDR3 loop spans 12 amino acids. CDR1 and CDR2 (germline): SGHTA, FQGNSA. The sequencing here drew on peripheral blood, taken 28 days after the second AZD1222 dose. This clonotype was sampled from an adult who received the AZD1222 COVID-19 vaccine. The rearrangement links TRBV7-2 to TRBJ1-2, with D perhaps matching TRBD1 (5 bases). This CDR3 reads CASSFPGYGYTF. The CDR3 nucleotides are TGTGCCAGCAGCTTCCCAGGGTATGGCTACACCTTC.